This entry describes one T cell receptor (beta chain). Its antigen is not known. These data belong to a study of cytomegalovirus exposure and HLA in healthy donors. Findings and caveats of the study: In a later analysis, at a false discovery rate of 0.05, about 17,000 TCR beta sequences matched HLA alleles.

CDR3 length: 17 residues. With 4 bases removed from V and 0 bases from J, the gap between germline ends came to 19 bases. Germline-derived CDR1 and CDR2 are SGHTA and FQGNSA. PCR involved 60 Vbeta and 13 Jbeta primers. TCRdb keeps only in-frame clones here, not all; method: immunoSEQ multiplex PCR. The table has about 200,000 clones, approximately 86% seen once; the top ten hold 0.31%. The receptor was derived from a woman in her twenties or thirties in good health and CMV-seronegative. The specimen was PBMCs. The rearrangement joins TRBV7-2 to TRBJ2-7, with D possibly TRBD1 on 5 matching bases. The CDR3 protein is CASSSFSMGLISYEQYF. The DNA of the CDR3 is TGTGCCAGCAGCTCCTTCAGTATGGGGCTTATCTCCTACGAGCAGTACTTC.